The following is a TCR beta chain sequence with its context. Its antigen is undetermined. This specimen comes from a study of CD8+ T cells in alopecia areata. Overall study: Treated patients swallowed 5 to 10 mg of oral tofacitinib twice daily.

The CDR3 is 16 residues long. Trimming took 1 base from V and 2 from J, leaving 14 bases between them. In germline, CDR1 is SGHVS, CDR2 FQNEAQ. It was cDNA, reverse transcribed from extracted RNA, that served as the sequencing template. Here immunoSEQ multiplex PCR was the method, and the copy in TCRdb shows in-frame clones only, minus some. The sample lists 80,000 or so clones, roughly 70% occurring once. Study-wide results and caveats: Scalp lesions, especially in alopecia totalis/universalis, had higher clonality than normal scalp. Possibly as an HLA-related effect, TCR sharing across patients appeared less clear than in mice. Among the top 100, expanded CD8+ clones were significantly decreased by tofacitinib, as was scalp clonality.

This sample's treatment: oral pan-JAK inhibitor, 5-10 mg twice daily. The source of this sequence is a human donor with alopecia areata. The sequencing here drew on CD8+ T cells sorted from blood, taken at week 24, from a patient treated with tofacitinib. The rearrangement uses TRBV7-8 and TRBJ1-1, with D uncertain. The CDR3 region has the DNA TGTGCCAGCAGCTTAGAATCCGCGGGGTCCAACACTGAAGCTTTCTTT. Encoded protein: CASSLESAGSNTEAFF. Supplemented by reference TRBV7-8 and TRBJ1-1, the full variable domain reads GAGVSQSPRYKVAKRGQDVALRCDPISGHVSLFWYQQALGQGPEFLTYFQNEAQLDKSGLPSDRFFAERPEGSVSTLKIQRTQQEDSAVYLCASSLESAGSNTEAFFGQGTRLTVV.